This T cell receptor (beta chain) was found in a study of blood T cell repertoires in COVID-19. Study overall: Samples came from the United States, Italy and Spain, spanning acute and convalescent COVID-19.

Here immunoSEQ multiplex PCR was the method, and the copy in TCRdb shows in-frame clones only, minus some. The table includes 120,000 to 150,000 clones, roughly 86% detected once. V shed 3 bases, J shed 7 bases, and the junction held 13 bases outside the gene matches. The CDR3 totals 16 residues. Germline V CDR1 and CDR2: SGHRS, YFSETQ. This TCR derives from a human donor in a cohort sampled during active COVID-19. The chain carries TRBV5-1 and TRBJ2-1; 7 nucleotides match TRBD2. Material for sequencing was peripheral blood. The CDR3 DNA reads TGCGCCAGCAGCTGGGGGGGAACAGGCGGGCCAAATGAGCAGTTCTTC. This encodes CASSWGGTGGPNEQFF. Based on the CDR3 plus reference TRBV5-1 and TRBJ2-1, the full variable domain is KAGVTQTPRYLIKTRGQQVTLSCSPISGHRSVSWYQQTPGQGLQFLFEYFSETQRNKGNFPGRFSGRQFSNSRSEMNVSTLELGDSALYLCASSWGGTGGPNEQFFGPGTRLTVL.